A single sample gave rise to the 27 T cell receptor beta chains below, sequenced in a study of T cells in Graves' hyperthyroidism and ophthalmopathy. Amplification of TCR beta CDR3 regions used RNA as the template. HTBI primers drove first-round RT-PCR of the TCR CDR3. TCRdb re-derived calls from the multiplex PCR reads in MiXCR, one entry per CDR3 protein. The sample records about 560,000 distinct CDR3 sequences, 16% being singletons. The sequenced material came from blood. The receptors originated from a woman between 18 and 29 years old with Graves' hyperthyroidism.

This clonotype turned up a few times. One end of the junction does not line up with germline, which may come from a read error. V and J are TRBV4-1 and TRBJ1-1; D might be TRBD1 (5 bases). CDR1 and CDR2 from the germline V gene are MGHRA and YSYEKL. The CDR3 is 15 amino acids. Written as DNA, the CDR3 is TGCGCCAACAGCCAGGTGGGACGGTTGAACACTGAAGCTTTCTTT. As protein: CANSQVGRLNTEAFF.

This chain links TRBV28 with TRBJ2-2; a possible D gene is TRBD2 (7 bases). This CDR3 has 14 residues. The V end was cut by 2 bases, the J end by 7 bases, with 11 bases between. Germline V lookup: CDR1 MDHEN, CDR2 SYDVKM. The CDR3 bases are TGTGCCAGCAGTTTACAAGGGGGGGGCGGGGAGCTGTTTTTT. Its translation is CASSLQGGGGELFF.

This clonotype was seen more than once but under ten times. The rearrangement uses TRBV4-1 and TRBJ2-7, with D possibly matching TRBD2 (5 bases). The ends were cut back, 0 bases at V and 2 bases at J, with 14 bases in the middle. Germline CDR1 is MGHRA and CDR2 is YSYEKL. The CDR3 is 16 residues long. The CDR3 reads CASSQDWETPTYEQYF. CDR3 nucleotides: TGCGCCAGCAGCCAAGATTGGGAGACACCCACCTACGAGCAGTACTTC.

This clonotype was observed at least ten times. The J gene is TRBJ1-4, the V gene TRBV6-1; TRBD1 might be the D (5 bases). V was clipped by 1 base and J by 8 bases, with 14 bases between them. The CDR3 is 15 residues long. Germline loops: CDR1 MNHNS, CDR2 SASEGT. The DNA for the CDR3 is TGTGCCAGCAGTGAAGATGGAGGGGCAGGAGAAAAACTGTTTTTT. Its translation: CASSEDGGAGEKLFF.

This clonotype was picked up many times. The chain combines TRBV10-3 with TRBJ1-1; D uncertain. The germline V gene has CDR1 ENHRY and CDR2 SYGVKD. This CDR3 region has 14 residues. Trimming cost V 5 bases and J 1 base, with 11 bases left between them. The CDR3 DNA follows: TGTGCCATCAGTTCCAAGATCCCGAACACTGAAGCTTTCTTT. The encoded protein is CAISSKIPNTEAFF.

The table lists this clonotype with many counts. The gene calls are TRBV11-3 and TRBJ2-7; D not resolved. CDR1 SGHNT and CDR2 YENEEA come from the germline V gene. V was cut by 0 bases and J by 6 bases, with 6 bases left in between. The CDR3 runs to 12 residues. CDR3 in amino acids: CASSLDLGEQYF. The DNA for the CDR3 is TGTGCCAGCAGCTTAGATCTGGGCGAGCAGTACTTC.

V gene TRBV19 combines with J gene TRBJ1-5, with D tentatively TRBD1 (5 bases). Trimming stripped 8 bases from V and 15 bases from J, with 26 bases between. Germline V gene lookup returns CDR1 LNHDA and CDR2 SQIVND (reference sequence). This CDR3 has 14 amino acids. The CDR3 DNA sequence: TGTGCCAGTTCCCTCGTCGGCCCCAGGGAAATTTGGCATTTT. As protein: CASSLVGPREIWHF.

This clonotype came up many times. The chain uses TRBV7-9 and TRBJ2-2; TRBD2 might be the D (6 bases). The CDR3 consists of 13 residues. CDR1 is SEHNR, CDR2 FQNEAQ, per germline (reference sequence). V was trimmed by 8 bases and J by 1 base, leaving 8 bases between them. CDR3 in DNA: TGTGCCAGCCGGGACTTGAACACCGGGGAGCTGTTTTTT. It encodes CASRDLNTGELFF.

This clonotype has a handful of counts. The chain carries TRBV9 and TRBJ2-2, with D perhaps matching TRBD1 (5 bases). CDR1 is SGDLS, CDR2 YYNGEE, per germline. The CDR3 consists of 15 residues. Deletions cut 2 bases from V and 0 bases from J, with 8 bases between. The CDR3 region is CASSVSQANTGELFF. CDR3 bases: TGTGCCAGCAGCGTCTCACAGGCGAACACCGGGGAGCTGTTTTTT.

J is TRBJ1-1 and V is TRBV19; D perhaps matches TRBD1 (6 bases). The germline gives CDR1 LNHDA, CDR2 SQIVND (reference sequence). The CDR3 extends over 14 amino acids. V gave up 8 bases and J gave up 7 bases, with 20 bases separating them. The CDR3 DNA is TGTGCCAGTCGAGGCCAGGGGAAAAAGGGTGAAGCTTTCTTT. Residues: CASRGQGKKGEAFF.

The chain couples TRBV5-6 to TRBJ2-7, with TRBD1 matching 9 bases. The CDR3 runs to 15 residues. J gave up 5 bases and V 5 bases, and 11 bases lay outside the gene matches. CDR1 and CDR2 (germline): SGHDT, YYEEEE. This chain's CDR3 is CASRELQGAHDEQYF. CDR3 in DNA: TGTGCCAGCAGGGAGTTACAGGGGGCGCATGACGAGCAGTACTTC.

J is TRBJ2-7 and V is TRBV14; 8 nucleotides agree with TRBD1. Germline trimming cut 6 bases from V and 2 bases from J; bases unmatched to any gene: 6. The CDR3 loop spans 14 amino acids. The germline V gene has CDR1 SGHDN and CDR2 FVKESK. In nucleotides, the CDR3 is TGTGCCAGCAGGCGCGGGACAGGCGCCTACGAGCAGTACTTC. Residues: CASRRGTGAYEQYF.

The rearrangement joins TRBV7-9 to TRBJ2-3; D call uncertain. The CDR3 loop spans 16 amino acids. The ends were cut back, 5 bases at V and 0 bases at J, with 15 bases in the middle. Germline V gene lookup returns CDR1 SEHNR and CDR2 FQNEAQ (reference sequence). The CDR3 nucleotides are TGTGCCAGCAGCCCCATGGTCCTTTTTAGCACAGATACGCAGTATTTT. This sequence encodes CASSPMVLFSTDTQYF.

This clonotype was observed at least ten times. The V and J genes are TRBV11-2 and TRBJ2-2; D ambiguous. Trimming cost V 3 bases and J 2 bases, with 4 bases left between them. This CDR3 has 13 residues. In germline, CDR1 is SGHAT, CDR2 FQNNGV. The CDR3 DNA is TGTGCCAGCAGCTTGGACAACACCGGGGAGCTGTTTTTT. It encodes CASSLDNTGELFF.

This clonotype was detected many times. V and J are TRBV3-1 and TRBJ2-7; no firm D call. Germline values: CDR1 LGHDT, CDR2 YNNKEL (reference sequence). CDR3 length equals 14 residues. The V end was cut by 3 bases, the J end by 2 bases, with 11 bases between. The CDR3 DNA reads TGTGCCAGCAGCCACGCCGCAGTGCCCTACGAGCAGTACTTC. It yields the protein CASSHAAVPYEQYF.

This clonotype was picked up many times. J is TRBJ2-5 and V is TRBV20-1, with TRBD2 matching over 12 bases. The V gene end was trimmed by 1 base and the J gene end by 5 bases; junction bases not matched to a gene: 8. The germline gives CDR1 DFQATT, CDR2 SNEGSKA (reference sequence). The CDR3 consists of 16 residues. CDR3 nucleotides: TGCAGTGCTAGAGGTTCGACTAGCGGGAGTTGGGAGACCCAGTACTTC. It specifies CSARGSTSGSWETQYF.

This clonotype was counted at least ten times. The genes are TRBV20-1 and TRBJ2-7; tentative D call: TRBD1 (6 bases). The germline CDR1 and CDR2 sequences are DFQATT and SNEGSKA (reference sequence). With 0 bases removed from V and 7 bases from J, the gap between germline ends came to 13 bases. The CDR3 totals 13 residues. CDR3 loop: CSARDPGHPEQYF. CDR3 DNA: TGCAGTGCTAGAGATCCGGGACATCCTGAGCAGTACTTC.

The chain's CDR3 is CASSFPTSGRINEQFF. The DNA of the CDR3 is TGTGCCAGCAGTTTCCCGACTAGCGGGAGAATAAATGAGCAGTTCTTC. The chain links TRBV28 to TRBJ2-1; TRBD2 aligns across 12 bases. V lost 3 bases, J lost 7 bases, and 7 bases stayed unmatched. CDR3 length: 16 residues. Germline loops: CDR1 MDHEN, CDR2 SYDVKM.

This clonotype has at least ten counts. The chain joins TRBV3-1 to TRBJ2-5, with no clear D. Looked up from germline, CDR1 is LGHDT and CDR2 is YNNKEL (reference sequence). The CDR3 covers 13 residues. V was trimmed by 0 bases and J by 5 bases, leaving 7 bases between them. The CDR3 nucleotides read TGTGCCAGCAGCCAAGACTTGGTGGAGACCCAGTACTTC. It yields the protein CASSQDLVETQYF.

The V gene is TRBV4-2, the J gene TRBJ1-1; D is unresolved. Germline V gene lookup returns CDR1 LGHNA and CDR2 YNFKEQ. Trimming took 1 base from V and 0 from J, leaving 6 bases between them. CDR3 size: 14 residues. CDR3 bases: TGTGCCAGCAGCCAAGTTGAATTGAACACTGAAGCTTTCTTT. Residues: CASSQVELNTEAFF.

This clonotype has ten or more counts. V gene TRBV7-2 combines with J gene TRBJ1-1; unclear D gene. The V end lost 3 bases, the J end lost 11 bases, and 4 bases lay between the germline ends. The CDR3 sequence is 9 residues long. Germline values: CDR1 SGHTA, CDR2 FQGNSA. CDR3 residues: CASSLTAFF. In nucleotides, the CDR3 is TGTGCCAGCAGCTTGACCGCTTTCTTT.

This clonotype was counted between two and nine times. The V call is TRBV20-1, the J call TRBJ2-4, with 13 bases lining up with TRBD2. Germline trimming cut 2 bases from V and 5 bases from J; bases unmatched to any gene: 3. CDR1 is DFQATT, CDR2 SNEGSKA, per germline (reference sequence). The CDR3 is 15 amino acids. The CDR3 region is CSARSGLAGENIQYF. Here the CDR3 DNA reads TGCAGTGCTAGATCCGGACTAGCGGGGGAAAACATTCAGTACTTC.

This clonotype was counted only a few times. J is TRBJ1-5 and V is TRBV5-6; the D is unclear. The CDR3 consists of 14 residues. Trimming removed 3 bases from V and 4 bases from J, with 11 bases in between. CDR1 is SGHDT, CDR2 YYEEEE, per germline. CDR3 amino acids: CASSSLSGNQPQHF. The CDR3 bases are TGTGCCAGCAGCTCCCTTAGCGGAAATCAGCCCCAGCATTTT.

The chain uses TRBV15 and TRBJ2-5; D possibly corresponds to TRBD2 (6 bases). The CDR3 spans 15 residues. V lost 3 bases and J 0 bases, leaving 11 bases between the germline ends. CDR1 and CDR2 (germline): LNHNV, YYDKDF (reference sequence). The CDR3 spells CATSSFLADQETQYF. The CDR3 DNA reads TGTGCCACCAGCAGTTTCTTAGCGGACCAAGAGACCCAGTACTTC.

The chain combines TRBV7-2 with TRBJ1-2; TRBD1 matches at 9 bases. Germline V gene sequence: CDR1 SGHTA, CDR2 FQGNSA. Losses at the gene ends were 5 bases for V and 2 bases for J; bases not matched to a gene: 6. The CDR3 has 15 residues. CDR3 sequence: CASSPRTGVNYGYTF. The CDR3 nucleotides read TGTGCCAGCAGCCCGAGGACAGGGGTCAACTATGGCTACACCTTC. The variable domain in full, with the rest retrieved from reference TRBV7-2 and TRBJ1-2, is GAGVSQSPSNKVTEKGKDVELRCDPISGHTALYWYRQSLGQGLEFLIYFQGNSAPDKSGLPSDRFSAERTGGSVSTLTIQRTQQEDSAVYLCASSPRTGVNYGYTFGSGTRLTVV.

This clonotype was seen ten or more times. The rearrangement uses TRBV27 and TRBJ2-5; the match to TRBD1 covers 8 bases. Per the germline V gene, CDR1 is MNHEY and CDR2 is SMNVEV (reference sequence). The CDR3 spans 15 residues. V was pared by 6 bases and J by 5 bases, with 11 bases of the junction left unmatched. Here the CDR3 reads CASRGWQGAGETQYF. The CDR3 nucleotides read TGTGCCAGCAGAGGGTGGCAGGGGGCAGGGGAGACCCAGTACTTC.

The chain carries TRBV7-2 and TRBJ1-1; maybe TRBD1 (6 bases). CDR3 size: 13 residues. CDR1 SGHTA and CDR2 FQGNSA come from the germline V gene. Trimming pared 1 base from V and 8 bases from J, leaving 11 bases between. The CDR3 DNA follows: TGTGCCAGCAGCTTAGTAGGGGGGGCGGAAGCTTTCTTT. This sequence encodes CASSLVGGAEAFF.